This T cell receptor (beta chain) is from a study of Ad26.COV2.S vaccination and SARS-CoV-2 variants. Germline CDR1 and CDR2: LGHDT and YNNKEL (reference sequence). This CDR3 has 15 amino acids. V dropped 4 bases and J dropped 1 base, with 13 bases sitting between them. Overall study findings and caveats: Non-spike TCR breadth did not differ much between vaccine and placebo recipients. Analyses of TCR breadth and depth may have underestimated total T cell responses.

Measured with immunoSEQ multiplex PCR; TCRdb has only the in-frame clones, and not every one. The sample includes roughly 680,000 clones, roughly 90% of them seen just once. Regarding treatment: roughly 19 received Ad26.COV2.S at low or high dose, single or two shots; five or six received placebo; per-sample allocation not given. It was on day 63 after the first vaccine or placebo injection that samples were taken. A Boston adult aged 18-55 years was the donor. Worth noting for this clone: Its target is not known.

This sequence joins TRBV3-1 (or the pseudogene TRBV3-2) and TRBJ1-1; D is perhaps TRBD1 (5 bases). This TCR was recovered from a person between 18 and 60 years old who received the Ad26.COV2.S COVID-19 vaccine or a placebo. Sequencing was performed on peripheral blood, taken in a trial of Ad26.COV2.S vaccine versus placebo. In DNA form, the CDR3 reads TGTGCCAGCAGCCCCGGATACACAGGGAACACTGAAGCTTTCTTT. It translates to CASSPGYTGNTEAFF.